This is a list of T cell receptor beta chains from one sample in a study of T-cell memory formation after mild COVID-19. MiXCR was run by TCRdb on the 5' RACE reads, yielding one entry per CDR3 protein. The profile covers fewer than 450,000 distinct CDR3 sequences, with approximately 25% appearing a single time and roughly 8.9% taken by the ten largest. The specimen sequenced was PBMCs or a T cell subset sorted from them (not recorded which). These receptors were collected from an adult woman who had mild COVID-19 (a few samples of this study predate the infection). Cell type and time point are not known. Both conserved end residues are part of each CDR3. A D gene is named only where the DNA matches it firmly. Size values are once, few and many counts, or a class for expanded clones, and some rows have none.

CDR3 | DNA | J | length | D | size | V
CASSQGPYSNQPQHF | TGTGCCAGCAGCCAGGGGCCATATAGCAATCAGCCCCAGCATTTT | TRBJ1-5 | 15 | . | . | TRBV6-5
CASRPRAANTGELFF | TGTGCCAGTAGACCTCGGGCAGCGAACACCGGGGAGCTGTTTTTT | TRBJ2-2 | 15 | . | . | TRBV19
CASSSRRGYEQYF | TGTGCCAGCAGCTCACGCCGGGGTTACGAGCAGTACTTC | TRBJ2-7 | 13 | . | . | TRBV7-2
CSARDKSSGYNEQFF | TGCAGTGCTAGAGATAAGTCTAGCGGTTACAATGAGCAGTTCTTC | TRBJ2-1 | 15 | TRBD2 | . | TRBV20-1
CASSGAGAGTDTQYF | TGTGCCAGCAGTGGAGCGGGAGCGGGGACAGATACGCAGTATTTT | TRBJ2-3 | 15 | TRBD2 | . | TRBV2
CASTPGPAGGYTF | TGTGCCAGCACCCCCGGCCCCGCGGGAGGCTACACCTTC | TRBJ1-2 | 13 | . | . | TRBV28
CASSPGGPYNEQFF | TGTGCCAGCAGCCCGGGGGGGCCCTACAATGAGCAGTTCTTC | TRBJ2-1 | 14 | TRBD2 | . | TRBV7-6
CASSQGPGDGLYEQYF | TGTGCCAGCAGCCAAGGCCCTGGGGACGGGCTTTACGAGCAGTACTTC | TRBJ2-7 | 16 | . | . | TRBV3-1
CASSGGRSIMTFF | TGTGCCAGCTCGGGGGGGCGGAGTATTATGACTTTCTTT | TRBJ1-1 | 13 | . | . | TRBV7-9
CASSLYRDHGYTF | TGTGCCAGCAGTTTATACAGGGACCATGGCTACACCTTC | TRBJ1-2 | 13 | . | few | TRBV12-3/TRBV12-4
CASSPGSQTGAYEQYF | TGTGCCAGCTCACCGGGTTCTCAGACAGGGGCCTACGAGCAGTACTTC | TRBJ2-7 | 16 | TRBD1 | . | TRBV18
CSARASHTPTDTQYF | TGCAGTGCTAGGGCTAGCCATACACCCACAGATACGCAGTATTTT | TRBJ2-3 | 15 | . | . | TRBV20-1
CASSGLAGGPRTDTQYF | TGTGCCAGCAGCGGACTAGCGGGAGGGCCGCGCACAGATACGCAGTATTTT | TRBJ2-3 | 17 | TRBD2 | . | TRBV6-2/TRBV6-3
CASSLWSSKVHEQYF | TGTGCCAGCAGCCTGTGGAGCTCGAAGGTACACGAGCAGTACTTC | TRBJ2-7 | 15 | . | . | TRBV7-9
CATSSSVVRTATYEQYF | TGTGCCACCAGCAGCAGTGTAGTTCGGACAGCTACCTACGAGCAGTACTTC | TRBJ2-7 | 17 | . | few | TRBV15
CASSPSGTSPDTQYF | TGTGCCAGCAGCCCCTCCGGGACTTCGCCGGATACGCAGTATTTT | TRBJ2-3 | 15 | . | . | TRBV7-8
CASSQRGGATGELFF | TGTGCCAGCAGCCAAAGGGGGGGCGCCACCGGGGAGCTGTTTTTT | TRBJ2-2 | 15 | . | . | TRBV3-1
CASSPRVVREQYF | TGTGCCAGCTCACCGCGGGTGGTGCGCGAGCAGTACTTC | TRBJ2-7 | 13 | . | . | TRBV18
CASRQTGAVGLFF | TGTGCCAGCAGGCAGACAGGGGCAGTAGGGCTGTTTTTT | TRBJ2-2 | 13 | TRBD1 | . | TRBV6-5